The clone carrying this T cell receptor (beta chain) was found a few times. Germline lookup yields CDR1 SGHRS and CDR2 YFSETQ. The V and J ends lost 2 bases and 4 bases respectively, with 23 bases between them. This CDR3 has 18 residues. From RNA transcripts, TCR beta CDR3 regions were amplified. During a first-round RT-PCR of the TCR CDR3, the HTBI primer set was used. TCRdb recomputed calls from the multiplex PCR reads with MiXCR, one row per CDR3 protein. The sample shows approximately 370,000 distinct CDR3 sequences, about a sixth of them seen only once. The source of the sample is a study of T cells in Graves' hyperthyroidism and ophthalmopathy.

The sequence was collected from a woman younger than 45 with Graves' hyperthyroidism that later progressed to Graves' ophthalmopathy. This chain uses TRBV5-1 with TRBJ2-3; D remains ambiguous. The sample was blood. The CDR3 here is CASSLLNRAITNADTQYF. CDR3 sequence (DNA): TGCGCCAGCAGCTTACTTAACCGAGCCATCACGAATGCAGATACGCAGTATTTT. The entire variable domain, with the rest obtained from reference TRBV5-1 and TRBJ2-3, is as follows: KAGVTQTPRYLIKTRGQQVTLSCSPISGHRSVSWYQQTPGQGLQFLFEYFSETQRNKGNFPGRFSGRQFSNSRSEMNVSTLELGDSALYLCASSLLNRAITNADTQYFGPGTRLTVL.